The 7 T cell receptor beta chains in this list originate from one sample, sequenced in a study of CD8+ T cells in alopecia areata. RNA was isolated and reverse transcribed to cDNA, the sequencing template. Profiled with immunoSEQ multiplex PCR; TCRdb holds only in-frame clones, not every one. The data show roughly 150,000 clones, roughly 62% seen once. The material was CD4+ T cells sorted from blood, obtained at week 0. Every receptor here comes from a human donor with alopecia areata.

This clone was detected only a few times. This chain uses TRBV5-1 with TRBJ2-4; D not certain. Per germline, CDR1 SGHRS and CDR2 YFSETQ. Trimming left V 4 bases short and J 1 base short, with 12 bases between. The CDR3 sequence is 15 residues long. CDR3: CASSLFPDAKNIQYF. The CDR3 region has the DNA TGCGCCAGCAGCCTTTTCCCGGATGCCAAAAACATTCAGTACTTC. Drawing the rest from reference TRBV5-1 and TRBJ2-4, the complete variable domain is KAGVTQTPRYLIKTRGQQVTLSCSPISGHRSVSWYQQTPGQGLQFLFEYFSETQRNKGNFPGRFSGRQFSNSRSEMNVSTLELGDSALYLCASSLFPDAKNIQYFGAGTRLSVL.

The gene calls are TRBV29-1 and TRBJ1-2; no definite D call. This CDR3 has 15 amino acids. Per the germline V gene, CDR1 is SQVTM and CDR2 is ANQGSEA. V was clipped by 6 bases and J by 3 bases, with 20 bases between them. CDR3 residues: CSVRTSSGHYYGYTF. The DNA of the CDR3 is TGCAGCGTCAGGACGTCGTCCGGCCACTACTATGGCTACACCTTC.

This clone was observed a handful of times. The V and J genes are TRBV7-9 and TRBJ2-7; D is ambiguous. CDR1 and CDR2 (germline): SEHNR, FQNEAQ (reference sequence). V lost 4 bases, J lost 0 bases, and 13 bases lay in between. The CDR3 covers 15 residues. CDR3: CASSYGPTNSYEQYF. For the CDR3, the DNA is TGTGCCAGCAGCTACGGACCTACGAACTCCTACGAGCAGTACTTC. The variable domain in full, completed from reference TRBV7-9 and TRBJ2-7, reads DTGVSQNPRHKITKRGQNVTFRCDPISEHNRLYWYRQTLGQGPEFLTYFQNEAQLEKSRLLSDRFSAERPKGSFSTLEIQRTEQGDSAMYLCASSYGPTNSYEQYFGPGTRLTVT.

A few counts support this clone. The V gene is TRBV29-1, the J gene TRBJ2-2, with D maybe TRBD2 (6 bases). V gave up 7 bases and J gave up 6 bases, with 21 bases separating them. This CDR3 contains 15 residues. The V gene's germline CDR1 is SQVTM and CDR2 ANQGSEA. The CDR3 DNA reads TGCAGCGCCCGGACGGTGGTCGGGGGAGCCGGGGAGCTGTTTTTT. Protein sequence: CSARTVVGGAGELFF.

This clone was seen more than once but under ten times. This chain joins TRBV10-3 and TRBJ2-4; TRBD1 might be the D (6 bases). This CDR3 has 14 residues. Germline CDR1 ENHRY, CDR2 SYGVKD. Trimming removed 3 bases from V and 2 bases from J, with 8 bases in between. The CDR3 bases are TGTGCCATCAGTGACCAGGGGACCAAAAACATTCAGTACTTC. This encodes CAISDQGTKNIQYF.

The chain has TRBV5-1 and TRBJ2-1; TRBD1 aligns across 8 bases. The CDR3 loop spans 15 amino acids. With 4 bases clipped from V and 6 bases from J, the junction kept 9 bases outside the gene matches. Germline values: CDR1 SGHRS, CDR2 YFSETQ. CDR3 region: CASSTGTGQVNEQFF. Here the CDR3 DNA reads TGCGCCAGCAGCACAGGGACAGGACAGGTCAATGAGCAGTTCTTC.

This clone has more than one count but fewer than ten. The CDR3 sequence: CASSIRPNTEAFF. In DNA, the CDR3 is TGTGCCAGTAGTATCAGACCGAACACTGAAGCTTTCTTT. This chain connects TRBV19 to TRBJ1-1, with D hard to call. The germline gives CDR1 LNHDA, CDR2 SQIVND (reference sequence). The V gene lost 3 bases and the J gene lost 1 base, with 6 bases spanning the gap. This CDR3 has 13 residues. Based on the CDR3 plus reference TRBV19 and TRBJ1-1, the full variable domain is DGGITQSPKYLFRKEGQNVTLSCEQNLNHDAMYWYRQDPGQGLRLIYYSQIVNDFQKGDIAEGYSVSREKKESFPLTVTSAQKNPTAFYLCASSIRPNTEAFFGQGTRLTVV.